The clone carrying this T cell receptor (beta chain) was picked up a small number of times. What it recognizes is unknown. Donors were systemically healthy Caucasian individuals from Russia aged roughly 6 to 100 years. This CDR3 has 16 amino acids. The J segment lost 2 bases and the V segment lost 2 bases, leaving 3 bases of the junction unmatched. CDR1 is MNHNS, CDR2 SASEGT, per germline. The data originate from a study of blood T cells in healthy people across ages. It was with a sample-barcoded 5' primer and a J-beta primer mix that a second PCR of about 7 to 12 cycles was run. TCRdb reprocessed the 5' RACE reads via MiXCR and lists one record per CDR3 protein. Among some 550,000 distinct CDR3 sequences listed, around half were seen once. Study-level results: Estimates of diversity drawn from one million T cells were considered underestimates.

The chain recombines TRBV6-1 with TRBJ2-1; 10 bases match TRBD2. The clonotype comes from a man aged 80 or over in good health. The sequenced sample consisted of blood. The CDR3, as DNA: TGTGCCAGCAGTGAAACCCTAGCGGGAGCCTACAATGAGCAGTTCTTC. Encoded protein: CASSETLAGAYNEQFF.